A single count supports the clone carrying this TCR beta chain. Sequencing was performed with immunoSEQ multiplex PCR; in TCRdb, only in-frame clones are kept and a portion is missing. The data hold approximately 300,000 clones, with roughly 87% observed a single time. The germline CDR1 and CDR2 sequences are MGHRA and YSYEKL. The CDR3 is made up of 19 amino acids. V gave up 0 bases and J gave up 4 bases, with 23 bases separating them. This entry comes from a study of blood T cell repertoires in COVID-19. Sequenced material: peripheral blood. This TCR was recovered from a woman aged 45-60 years who had recovered from COVID-19. J is TRBJ2-3 and V is TRBV4-1, with a tentative D call TRBD2 (6 bases). The CDR3 is CASSQEVRGPLQVADTQYF. As DNA, the CDR3 is TGCGCCAGCAGCCAAGAAGTGCGGGGCCCCCTCCAGGTGGCAGATACGCAGTATTTT.